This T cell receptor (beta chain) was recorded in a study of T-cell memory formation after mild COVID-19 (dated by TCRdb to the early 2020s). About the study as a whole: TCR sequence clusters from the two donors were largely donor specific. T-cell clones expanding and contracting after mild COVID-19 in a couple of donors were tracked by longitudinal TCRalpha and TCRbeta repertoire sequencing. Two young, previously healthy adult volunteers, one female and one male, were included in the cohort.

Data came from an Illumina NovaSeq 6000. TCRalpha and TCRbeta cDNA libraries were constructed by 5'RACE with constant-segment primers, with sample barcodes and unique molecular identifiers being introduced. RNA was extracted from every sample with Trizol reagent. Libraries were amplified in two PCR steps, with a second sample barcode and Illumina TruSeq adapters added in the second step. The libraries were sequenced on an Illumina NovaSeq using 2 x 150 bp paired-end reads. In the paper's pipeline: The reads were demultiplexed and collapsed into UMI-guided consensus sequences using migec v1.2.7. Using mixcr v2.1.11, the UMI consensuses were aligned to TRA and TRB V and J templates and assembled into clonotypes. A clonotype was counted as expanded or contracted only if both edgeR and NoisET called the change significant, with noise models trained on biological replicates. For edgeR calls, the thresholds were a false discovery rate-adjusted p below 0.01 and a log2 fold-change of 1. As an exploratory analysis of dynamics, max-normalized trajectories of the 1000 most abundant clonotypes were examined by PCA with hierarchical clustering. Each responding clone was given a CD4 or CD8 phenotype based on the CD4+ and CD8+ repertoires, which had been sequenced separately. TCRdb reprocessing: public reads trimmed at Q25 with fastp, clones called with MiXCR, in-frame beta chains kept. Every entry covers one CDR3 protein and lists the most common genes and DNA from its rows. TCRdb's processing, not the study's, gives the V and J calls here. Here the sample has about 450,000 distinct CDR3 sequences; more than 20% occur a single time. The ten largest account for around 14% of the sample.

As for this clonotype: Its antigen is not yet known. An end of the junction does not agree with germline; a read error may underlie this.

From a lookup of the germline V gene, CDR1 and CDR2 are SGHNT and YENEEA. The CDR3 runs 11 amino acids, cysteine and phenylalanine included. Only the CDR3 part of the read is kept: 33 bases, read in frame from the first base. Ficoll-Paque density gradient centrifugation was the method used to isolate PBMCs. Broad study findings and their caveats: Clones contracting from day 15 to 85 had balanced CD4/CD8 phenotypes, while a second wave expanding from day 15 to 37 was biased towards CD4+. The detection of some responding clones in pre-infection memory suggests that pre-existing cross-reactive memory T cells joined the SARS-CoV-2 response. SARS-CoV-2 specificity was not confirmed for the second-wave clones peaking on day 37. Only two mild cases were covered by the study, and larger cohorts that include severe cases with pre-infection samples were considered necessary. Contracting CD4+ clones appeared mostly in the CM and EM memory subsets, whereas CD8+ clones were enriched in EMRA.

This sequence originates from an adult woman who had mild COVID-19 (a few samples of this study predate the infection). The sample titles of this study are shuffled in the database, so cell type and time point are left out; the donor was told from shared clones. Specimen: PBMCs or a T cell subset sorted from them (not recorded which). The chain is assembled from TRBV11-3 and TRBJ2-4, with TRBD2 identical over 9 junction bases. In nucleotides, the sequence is TGTGCCAGCAGCTTTAGCGGGAGTTTGCACTTC. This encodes CASSFSGSLHF.